There are a few counts of the clone carrying this T cell receptor (beta chain). Its cognate antigen is unknown. Primers: 60 Vbeta forward and 13 Jbeta reverse. The assay was immunoSEQ multiplex PCR, and TCRdb's table has in-frame clones only and misses some. Of roughly 100,000 clones listed, 65% to 80% are singletons. The sample originates from a study of cytomegalovirus exposure and HLA in healthy donors. Whole-study context: Around 200 million T cells yielded about 120 million unique TCR beta sequences, as an earlier analysis found. Study findings and constraints: In a later analysis, about 17,000 TCR beta sequences were associated with HLA alleles at 0.05 false discovery rate.

Germline V gene lookup returns CDR1 MGHRA and CDR2 YSYEKL. CDR3 length equals 14 residues. The V gene end was trimmed by 4 bases and the J gene end by 7 bases; junction bases not matched to a gene: 7. The material sequenced was PBMCs. The V call is TRBV4-1, the J call TRBJ2-1, with TRBD2 matching over 7 bases. The sequence came from a male donor in good health and CMV-seropositive. CDR3 protein: CASSLSGMGNEQFF. CDR3 DNA sequence: TGCGCCAGCAGCCTCAGCGGGATGGGGAATGAGCAGTTCTTC.